This TCR beta chain was found in a study of T cells after yellow fever vaccination. Findings of the study overall: Shared CD4/CD8 clonotypes were a small share, likely from convergent recombination.

CDR3 size: 10 residues. Germline-derived CDR1 and CDR2 are MNHEY and SMNVEV (reference sequence). The V end was cut by 8 bases, the J end by 14 bases, with 13 bases between. Worth noting for this clonotype: The antigen is unknown.

TCRdb re-derived calls from the 5' RACE reads in MiXCR, one entry per CDR3 protein. The data contain 250,000 to 350,000 distinct CDR3 sequences, 6.8% of them singletons. This sequence originates from a young man who received the YFV17D yellow fever vaccine. The sequenced sample was PBMCs, obtained roughly 45 days after the first yellow fever vaccination. The V call is TRBV27, the J call TRBJ2-4; the D gene is possibly TRBD2 (6 bases). CDR3 DNA: TGTGCCAGCGTATGGGACTCAAAGTACTTC. This translates into CASVWDSKYF.